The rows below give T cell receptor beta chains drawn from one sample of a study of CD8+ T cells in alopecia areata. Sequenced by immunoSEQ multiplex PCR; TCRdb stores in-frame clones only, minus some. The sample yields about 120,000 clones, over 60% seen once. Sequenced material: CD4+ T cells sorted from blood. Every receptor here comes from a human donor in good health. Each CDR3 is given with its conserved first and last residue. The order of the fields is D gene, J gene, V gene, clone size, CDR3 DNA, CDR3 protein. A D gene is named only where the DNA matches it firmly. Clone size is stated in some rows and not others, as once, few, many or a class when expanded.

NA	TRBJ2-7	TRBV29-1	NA	TGCAGCGCCTGGGAAGGGCGGGGCGAGCAGTACTTC	CSAWEGRGEQYF
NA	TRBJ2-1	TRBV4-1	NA	TGCGCCAGCAGCCAGGGAGCGGCGGGGAGCTCCTACAATGAGCAGTTCTTC	CASSQGAAGSSYNEQFF
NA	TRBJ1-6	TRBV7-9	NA	TGTGCCAGCAGCGTCAGGGGTTCACCCCTCCACTTT	CASSVRGSPLHF
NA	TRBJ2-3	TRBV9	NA	TGTGCCAGCAGCAGGCGGGGGCAACACACAGATACGCAGTATTTT	CASSRRGQHTDTQYF
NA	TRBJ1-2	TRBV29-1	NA	TGCAGCGTTGAAGACAGGGCAAGCTATGGCTACACCTTC	CSVEDRASYGYTF
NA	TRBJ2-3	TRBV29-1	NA	TGCAGCTCAGGACAGTACACAGATACGCAGTATTTT	CSSGQYTDTQYF
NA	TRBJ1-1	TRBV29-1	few	TGCAGCGGATTGGTCGACTATCTGGGCACTGAAGCTTTCTTT	CSGLVDYLGTEAFF
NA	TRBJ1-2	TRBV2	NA	TGTGCCAGCCTAGAGGACAGATCGGACTATGGCTACACCTTC	CASLEDRSDYGYTF
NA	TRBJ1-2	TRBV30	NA	TGTGCCTGGAGTACGGGACTCCCTTTGAGCTACACCTTC	CAWSTGLPLSYTF
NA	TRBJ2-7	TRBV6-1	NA	TGTGCCAGCAGTGAAGCGAGGGCGGGGAACTACGAGCAGCACTTC	CASSEARAGNYEQHF
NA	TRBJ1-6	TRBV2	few	TGTGCCAGCAGTGAAGGCCTTGAGCCCCTCCACTTT	CASSEGLEPLHF
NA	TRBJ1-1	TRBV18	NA	TGTGCCAGCTCACCCATTATTGTGAACACTGAAGCTTTCTTT	CASSPIIVNTEAFF
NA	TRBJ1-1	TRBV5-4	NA	TGTGCCAGCAGGCCCGGCCTGAACACTGAAGCTTTCTTT	CASRPGLNTEAFF
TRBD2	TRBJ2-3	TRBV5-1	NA	TGCGCCAGCAGCTTTAGCGGGGGCTCAAACACAGATACGCAGTATTTT	CASSFSGGSNTDTQYF
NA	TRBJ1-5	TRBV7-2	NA	TGTGCCAGCAGCTTACGAGGATCTCAGCCCCAGCATTTT	CASSLRGSQPQHF
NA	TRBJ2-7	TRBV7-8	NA	TGTGCCAGCAGCTTAGCCCCGGGGGGCGAAAAGCAGTACTTC	CASSLAPGGEKQYF
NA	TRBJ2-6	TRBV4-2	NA	TGTGCCAGCAGCCAAGTTGGGGCCAACGTCCTGACTTTC	CASSQVGANVLTF
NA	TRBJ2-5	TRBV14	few	TGTGCCAGCAGCCAAGATTACGGACTTCCCCAAGTAACCCAGTACTTC	CASSQDYGLPQVTQYF
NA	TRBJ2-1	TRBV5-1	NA	TGCGCCAGCAGCCCAAGGGACGGTCACAATGAGCAGTTCTTC	CASSPRDGHNEQFF
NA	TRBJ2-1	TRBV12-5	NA	TGTGCTAGTGGTATCCGGGGTGGTGAGCAGTTCTTC	CASGIRGGEQFF
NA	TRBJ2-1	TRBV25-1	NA	TGTGCCAGCAGTGAATCGGGGGCCTCCTACAATGAGCAGTTCTTC	CASSESGASYNEQFF
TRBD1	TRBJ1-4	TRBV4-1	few	TGCGCCAGCAGACCCGGGACAGTTAATGAAAAACTGTTTTTT	CASRPGTVNEKLFF
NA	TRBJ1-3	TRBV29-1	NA	TGCAGCGTTGTGAAGGGCCTCTCTGGAAACACCATATATTTT	CSVVKGLSGNTIYF
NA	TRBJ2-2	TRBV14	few	TGTGCCAGCAGCCCCCGGGGGGCCGCGAACACCGGGGAGCTGTTTTTT	CASSPRGAANTGELFF
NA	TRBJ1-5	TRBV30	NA	TGTGCCTGGAGTGTCTATAGCAATCAGCCCCAGCATTTT	CAWSVYSNQPQHF
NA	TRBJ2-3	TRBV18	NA	TGTGCCAGCTCACAACCCGGTTTTACAGATACGCAGTATTTT	CASSQPGFTDTQYF
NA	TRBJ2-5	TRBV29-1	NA	TGCAGCGTTGTATGGGGGGCGGAGACCCAGTACTTC	CSVVWGAETQYF
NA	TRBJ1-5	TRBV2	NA	TGTGCCAGCAGTCTCCAGGAAATCAATCAGCCCCAGCATTTT	CASSLQEINQPQHF
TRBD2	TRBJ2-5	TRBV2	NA	TGTGCCAGCAGTGAAGTGGCGGGTAGCGGGGATGAGACCCAGTACTTC	CASSEVAGSGDETQYF
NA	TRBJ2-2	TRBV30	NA	TGTGCCTGGAGATTCCTGGAGGCCGGGGAGCTGTTTTTT	CAWRFLEAGELFF
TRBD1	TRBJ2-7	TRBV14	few	TGTGCCAGCAGCCACGTGGGACAGAACCTTAGAAAGCAGTACTTC	CASSHVGQNLRKQYF
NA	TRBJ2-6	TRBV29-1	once	TGCAGCGTTCCCCGGACGAGCTCTGGGGCCAACGTCCTGACTTTC	CSVPRTSSGANVLTF
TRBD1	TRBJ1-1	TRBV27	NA	TGTGCCAGCAGTTTCCGGGACAGGAACACTGAAGCTTTCTTT	CASSFRDRNTEAFF
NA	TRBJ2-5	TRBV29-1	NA	TGCAGCGCCAAGACAGGTGCAGGTTCGGAGACCCAGTACTTC	CSAKTGAGSETQYF
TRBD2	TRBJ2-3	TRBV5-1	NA	TGCGCCAGCAGCTTGGAAGTTAGCGGGGGGGCCGACACGCAGTATTTT	CASSLEVSGGADTQYF
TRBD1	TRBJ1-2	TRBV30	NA	TGTGCCTGGACCAGCGACAGGGTCTATGGCTACACCTTC	CAWTSDRVYGYTF
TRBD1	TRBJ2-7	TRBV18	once	TGTGCCAGCTCACCAGTACAGGGGGCTTACGAGCAGTACTTC	CASSPVQGAYEQYF
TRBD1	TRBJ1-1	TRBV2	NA	TGTGCCAGCGGACAGGGTAGTTTAATGGTTACTGAAGCTTTCTTT	CASGQGSLMVTEAFF
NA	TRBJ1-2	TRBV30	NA	TGTGCCTGGAGTGTACGAAGGGCTGAGTTCTATGGCTACACCTTC	CAWSVRRAEFYGYTF
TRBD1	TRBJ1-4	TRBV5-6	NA	TGTGCCAGCAGCTGGGGACAGTCTAATGAAAAACTGTTTTTT	CASSWGQSNEKLFF
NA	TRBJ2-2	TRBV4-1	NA	TGCGCCAGCAGCCACAAGATACAGAACACCGGGGAGCTGTTTTTT	CASSHKIQNTGELFF
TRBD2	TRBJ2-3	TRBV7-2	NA	TGTGCCAGCAGCGGAGCGGGGGGGCCTTTTGATACGCAGTATTTT	CASSGAGGPFDTQYF
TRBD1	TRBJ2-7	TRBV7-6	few	TGTGCCAGCAGCCTCCGGCGGGACAGGGGAAACGAGCAGTACTTC	CASSLRRDRGNEQYF
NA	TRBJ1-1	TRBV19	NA	TGTGCCAGTACACCCGGGGGACAAAAGACTGAAGCTTTCTTT	CASTPGGQKTEAFF
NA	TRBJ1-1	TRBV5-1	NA	TGCGCCAGCAGCCCCCGGGTGGGGGGCGAGGGCGCTGAAGCTTTCTTT	CASSPRVGGEGAEAFF
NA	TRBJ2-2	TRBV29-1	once	TGCAGCGTTGTATTTGGTCGGGGGACCGGGGAGCTGTTTTTT	CSVVFGRGTGELFF
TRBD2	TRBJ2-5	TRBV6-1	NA	TGTGCCAGCGATCGAACTAGCGGGGGATCAGAGACCCAGTACTTC	CASDRTSGGSETQYF
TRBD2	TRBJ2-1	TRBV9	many	TGTGCCAGCAGCGTGGAACTAGCGGGGGGGCCGAGGAATGAGCAGTTCTTC	CASSVELAGGPRNEQFF
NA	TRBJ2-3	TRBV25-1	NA	TGTGCCAGCAGTGGAGTGCAGAGCACAGATACGCAGTATTTT	CASSGVQSTDTQYF
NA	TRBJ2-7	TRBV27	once	TGTGCCAGCAGTTCCTTTCTGGGGTCCATGATCTACGAGCAGTACTTC	CASSSFLGSMIYEQYF
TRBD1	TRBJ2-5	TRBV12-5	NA	TGTGCTAGTGGCTTACAGGGGAAGAGGAAAGAGACCCAGTACTTC	CASGLQGKRKETQYF
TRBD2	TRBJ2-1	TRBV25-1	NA	TGTGCCAGCAGGGAAGCGGGGCCCTACAATGAGCAGTTCTTC	CASREAGPYNEQFF
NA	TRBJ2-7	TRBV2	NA	NA	CASNLVGQGTSYF
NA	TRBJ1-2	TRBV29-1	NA	TGCAGCGTTGAACAAGGTCTAAACACCTTC	CSVEQGLNTF
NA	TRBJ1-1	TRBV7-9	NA	TGTGCCAGCAGCGCCCGACAGAACACTGAAGCTTTCTTT	CASSARQNTEAFF